The 29 T cell receptor beta chains below come from one sample, sequenced in a study of T-cell memory formation after mild COVID-19. One entry per CDR3 protein, called by TCRdb with MiXCR from the 5' RACE reads. The sample has about 560,000 distinct CDR3 sequences; 17% are singletons. The sequencing sample was made of PBMCs or a T cell subset sorted from them (not recorded which). These receptors all come from an adult woman who had mild COVID-19 (a few samples of this study predate the infection). Cell type and time point are not known.

There are a few counts of this clonotype. The chain recombines TRBV4-1 with TRBJ2-5, with D perhaps given as TRBD1 or TRBD2 (5 bases each). Germline loops: CDR1 MGHRA, CDR2 YSYEKL. This CDR3 has 15 amino acids. Trimming took 2 bases from V and 5 from J, leaving 15 bases between them. The chain's CDR3 is CASSQSDGAIETQYF. DNA for the CDR3: TGCGCCAGCAGCCAATCGGACGGGGCAATTGAGACCCAGTACTTC.

This clonotype has only a few counts. The chain carries TRBV7-9 and TRBJ2-7; 7 nucleotides agree with TRBD1. CDR3 length: 15 amino acids. V gave up 5 bases and J gave up 1 base; unmatched junction bases: 8. CDR1 is SEHNR and CDR2 is FQNEAQ in the germline V gene (reference sequence). CDR3 residues: CASSRGQVMSYEQYF. In DNA, the CDR3 is TGTGCCAGCAGCAGAGGACAGGTGATGTCCTACGAGCAGTACTTC.

The chain uses TRBV7-2 and TRBJ2-7; 8 nucleotides match TRBD1. J lost 2 bases, V lost 1 base, and 13 bases had no gene match. This CDR3 contains 18 residues. Germline CDR1 and CDR2: SGHTA and FQGNSA. The CDR3 coding sequence is TGTGCCAGCAGCTTAGGTCGTGGGACAGGTCCCTATACCTACGAGCAGTACTTC. This translates into CASSLGRGTGPYTYEQYF.

There are many counts of this clonotype. The V and J genes are TRBV5-6 and TRBJ2-6; D unresolved. The V gene's germline CDR1 is SGHDT and CDR2 YYEEEE. The CDR3 covers 12 residues. V shed 7 bases and J shed 1 base, with 3 bases lying between them. The CDR3 DNA reads as TGTGCCAGCCTGTCTGGGGCCAACGTCCTGACTTTC. Encoded protein: CASLSGANVLTF. Full variable domain (outside the CDR3, taken from reference TRBV5-6 and TRBJ2-6): DAGVTQSPTHLIKTRGQQVTLRCSPKSGHDTVSWYQQALGQGPQFIFQYYEEEERQRGNFPDRFSGHQFPNYSSELNVNALLLGDSALYLCASLSGANVLTFGAGSRLTVL.

V is TRBV6-6 and J is TRBJ2-3; 7 nucleotides match TRBD2. The CDR3 sequence is 14 residues long. The ends lost 5 bases at V and 2 bases at J; junction bases unmatched: 4. Germline V gene data show CDR1 as MNHNY and CDR2 as SVGAGI (reference sequence). CDR3 coding DNA: TGTGCCAGCAGTGGAGGGACTACCACAGATACGCAGTATTTT. This sequence encodes CASSGGTTTDTQYF.

The CDR3 DNA follows: TGTGCCAGCAGGTCCCCGGGACAGGAACACTCTGGGGCCAACGTCCTGACTTTC. Translating gives CASRSPGQEHSGANVLTF. The genes are TRBV7-8 and TRBJ2-6, with 8 bases matching TRBD1. The CDR3 has 18 amino acids. V lost 6 bases to trimming and J lost 0 bases; unmatched junction nucleotides: 10. Germline values: CDR1 SGHVS, CDR2 FQNEAQ.

This clonotype occurred many times. The CDR3 region has the DNA TGCAGTGCCCAGAGGAGCGGCCTCTTCAGGGAGCAGTTCTTC. Translated, it gives CSAQRSGLFREQFF. The chain employs TRBV20-1 and TRBJ2-1; a weak D match, TRBD2 (5 bases). The CDR3 loop spans 14 amino acids. Per germline, CDR1 DFQATT and CDR2 SNEGSKA (reference sequence). With 6 bases removed from V and 10 bases from J, the gap between germline ends came to 22 bases.

This clonotype was observed a handful of times. V and J are TRBV3-1 and TRBJ2-2; D might be TRBD2 (5 bases). The CDR3 has 15 residues. CDR1 and CDR2 (germline): LGHDT, YNNKEL (reference sequence). The germline V and J ends were trimmed by 2 bases and 6 bases, with 13 bases remaining between them. CDR3 sequence: CASSQPLRVPGELFF. In DNA, the CDR3 is TGTGCCAGCAGCCAACCCCTGCGGGTTCCCGGGGAGCTGTTTTTT. The complete variable domain, with remaining parts taken from reference TRBV3-1 and TRBJ2-2, reads DTAVSQTPKYLVTQMGNDKSIKCEQNLGHDTMYWYKQDSKKFLKIMFSYNNKELIINETVPNRFSPKSPDKAHLNLHINSLELGDSAVYFCASSQPLRVPGELFFGEGSRLTVL.

This clonotype was seen at least ten times. The V and J genes are TRBV20-1 and TRBJ2-1; either TRBD1 or TRBD2 may fit D (7 bases each). This CDR3 region has 14 residues. CDR1 DFQATT and CDR2 SNEGSKA come from the germline V gene (reference sequence). V was cut by 6 bases and J by 9 bases, with 21 bases left in between. The CDR3 sequence: CSAHHDREGSEQFF. The CDR3 nucleotides are TGCAGTGCCCATCATGACAGGGAGGGTAGTGAGCAGTTCTTC.

This clonotype has a count of ten or more. This chain joins TRBV29-1 and TRBJ2-2; no firm D call. Between the trimmed V and J ends, which lost 4 bases and 5 bases, there was a span of 5 bases. Germline CDR1 and CDR2: SQVTM and ANQGSEA. This CDR3 has 11 residues. CDR3 loop: CSVGSTGELFF. The CDR3 DNA reads as TGCAGCGTTGGTTCGACCGGGGAGCTGTTTTTT.

In this sample, this clonotype turned up a few times. CDR3 nucleotides: TGTGCCAGCAGCTTTCAGGGGAACGAGCAGTACTTC. Translating it yields CASSFQGNEQYF. The chain recombines TRBV11-1 with TRBJ2-7; D may be TRBD1 (6 bases). V was trimmed by 3 bases and J by 5 bases, leaving 8 bases between them. The germline gives CDR1 SGHAT, CDR2 FQDESV (reference sequence). CDR3 length: 12 residues.

There are a few counts of this clonotype. V is TRBV7-2 and J is TRBJ1-6; D remains ambiguous. The germline CDR1 and CDR2 sequences are SGHTA and FQGNSA. Trimming shortened V by 2 bases and J by 5 bases, and 10 bases separated the two germline ends. This CDR3 is 15 amino acids long. Here the CDR3 DNA reads TGTGCCAGCAGCTTAAGACACCGAGATAATTCACCCCTCCACTTT. It specifies CASSLRHRDNSPLHF.

The V and J genes are TRBV20-1 and TRBJ2-5, with 15 positions matching TRBD2. J gave up 5 bases and V 7 bases, and 8 bases lay outside the gene matches. The CDR3 contains 15 residues. Germline V gene lookup returns CDR1 DFQATT and CDR2 SNEGSKA (reference sequence). The CDR3 coding sequence is TGCAGTGTCTGGACTAGCGGGGGGGCCACGGAGACCCAGTACTTC. It encodes CSVWTSGGATETQYF.

The chain joins TRBV12-3 or TRBV12-4 to TRBJ1-1; TRBD1 is a possible D gene (6 bases). The CDR3 spans 14 residues. V was cut by 6 bases and J by 1 base, with 12 bases left in between. CDR3 region: CASSGEGGNTEAFF. CDR3 DNA: TGTGCCAGCAGCGGAGAGGGGGGGAACACTGAAGCTTTCTTT.

This clonotype was picked up many times. This chain uses TRBV18 with TRBJ1-1; D unresolved. Looked up from germline, CDR1 is KGHSH and CDR2 is LQKENI. The V and J ends lost 0 bases and 1 base respectively, with 3 bases between them. This CDR3 contains 13 residues. CDR3 sequence reads: CASSPPTNTEAFF. CDR3 DNA sequence: TGTGCCAGCTCACCACCCACGAACACTGAAGCTTTCTTT.

This clonotype showed up many times. The chain employs TRBV12-3 or TRBV12-4 and TRBJ1-5; D gene ambiguous. The CDR3 is made up of 14 amino acids. Trimming removed 3 bases from V and 4 bases from J, with 10 bases in between. This CDR3 reads CASSLARTNQPQHF. The DNA for the CDR3 is TGTGCCAGCAGTTTGGCCAGGACTAATCAGCCCCAGCATTTT.

The V call is TRBV7-3, the J call TRBJ2-3; D might be TRBD1 or TRBD2, each matching 6 bases. CDR1 is SGHTA, CDR2 FQGTGA, per germline. The V end was cut by 3 bases, the J end by 5 bases, with 12 bases between. The CDR3 contains 14 residues. CDR3 amino acids: CASSFGGQVDTQYF. The CDR3 coding sequence is TGTGCCAGCAGCTTTGGGGGGCAGGTAGATACGCAGTATTTT.

The rearrangement uses TRBV6-2 or TRBV6-3 and TRBJ1-5; D gene ambiguous. The V gene's germline CDR1 is MNHEY and CDR2 SVGEGT. V was trimmed by 3 bases and J by 4 bases, leaving 13 bases between them. The CDR3 contains 15 residues. This CDR3 reads CASSYQRLTNQPQHF. For the CDR3, the DNA is TGTGCCAGCAGTTATCAGAGACTGACGAATCAGCCCCAGCATTTT.

This clonotype was observed a few times. The chain links TRBV4-3 to TRBJ2-3; D assignment may be TRBD1 or TRBD2 (5 bases each). The CDR3 is 12 residues long. Germline values: CDR1 LGHNA, CDR2 YSLEER. Trimming shortened V by 10 bases and J by 8 bases, and 16 bases separated the two germline ends. Written as DNA, the CDR3 is TGCGCCACCGGGAACTCTAGGGGTACGCAGTATTTT. The encoded protein is CATGNSRGTQYF.

This clonotype was detected a few times. This chain connects TRBV5-1 to TRBJ2-3; 10 bases fit TRBD2. CDR3 size: 16 residues. In germline, CDR1 is SGHRS, CDR2 YFSETQ. J lost 1 base, V lost 4 bases, and 6 bases had no gene match. The DNA for the CDR3 is TGCGCCAGCAGCGTACCTACTAGCGGGGGCACAGATACGCAGTATTTT. Residues: CASSVPTSGGTDTQYF.

This clonotype turned up a few times. The rearrangement joins TRBV6-2 or TRBV6-3 to TRBJ2-2, with D uncertain. Germline V gene data show CDR1 as MNHEY and CDR2 as SVGEGT. The V gene lost 8 bases and the J gene lost 8 bases, with 9 bases spanning the gap. This CDR3 is built from 11 residues. The CDR3 loop is CASGSTGELFF. The CDR3, as DNA: TGTGCCAGCGGATCGACAGGGGAGCTGTTTTTT.

The chain carries TRBV7-9 and TRBJ2-5, with D unresolved. The V gene's germline CDR1 is SEHNR and CDR2 FQNEAQ (reference sequence). Trimming cost V 1 base and J 2 bases, with 8 bases left between them. The CDR3 runs 14 residues. The CDR3 sequence is CASSLVKGQETQYF. The CDR3 DNA reads TGTGCCAGCAGCTTAGTCAAAGGGCAAGAGACCCAGTACTTC.

In its sample, this clonotype was seen a few times. The chain joins TRBV7-9 to TRBJ1-2, with unresolved D. Germline loops: CDR1 SEHNR, CDR2 FQNEAQ (reference sequence). CDR3 length: 14 amino acids. The V end was cut by 2 bases, the J end by 6 bases, with 13 bases between. CDR3 DNA: TGTGCCAGCAGCTTACTGTTCCTAGAGGATGGCTACACCTTC. Its translation: CASSLLFLEDGYTF.

The J gene is TRBJ2-7, the V gene TRBV5-4; D is undetermined. The CDR3 spans 15 residues. CDR1 SGHNT and CDR2 YYREEE come from the germline V gene (reference sequence). The germline V and J ends were trimmed by 0 bases and 5 bases, with 15 bases remaining between them. In DNA form, the CDR3 reads TGTGCCAGCAGCTTGGAGGTCAGTACGAAGGACGAGCAGTACTTC. Its translation: CASSLEVSTKDEQYF.

This chain links TRBV18 with TRBJ1-1; D may be TRBD1 (5 bases). Germline V lookup: CDR1 KGHSH, CDR2 LQKENI. The germline V and J ends were trimmed by 4 bases and 5 bases, with 14 bases remaining between them. The CDR3 is made up of 14 amino acids. The chain's CDR3 is CASSRTGRSTEAFF. Written as DNA, the CDR3 is TGTGCCAGCTCACGTACGGGGCGGAGTACTGAAGCTTTCTTT.

This clonotype has only a few counts. The J gene is TRBJ2-1, the V gene TRBV20-1; D unresolved. CDR1 and CDR2 from the germline V gene are DFQATT and SNEGSKA (reference sequence). V shed 5 bases and J shed 5 bases, with 19 bases lying between them. The CDR3 covers 15 residues. CDR3: CSAPDTGSYNNEQFF. The CDR3 DNA reads TGCAGTGCTCCTGATACGGGTTCATATAACAATGAGCAGTTCTTC.

The chain joins TRBV14 to TRBJ2-2, with unresolved D. V was pared by 4 bases and J by 4 bases, with 10 bases between. CDR1 is SGHDN, CDR2 FVKESK, per germline. This CDR3 contains 14 residues. This chain's CDR3 is CASSPGRGTGELFF. The CDR3 bases are TGTGCCAGCAGCCCCGGCAGAGGCACCGGGGAGCTGTTTTTT. Filled out from reference TRBV14 and TRBJ2-2, the complete variable domain reads EAGVTQFPSHSVIEKGQTVTLRCDPISGHDNLYWYRRVMGKEIKFLLHFVKESKQDESGMPNNRFLAERTGGTYSTLKVQPAELEDSGVYFCASSPGRGTGELFFGEGSRLTVL.

This clonotype was counted at least ten times. The chain combines TRBV7-2 with TRBJ2-3, with D hard to call. V lost 1 base to trimming and J lost 2 bases, with 7 bases between them. The CDR3 runs to 14 residues. Germline V gene sequence: CDR1 SGHTA, CDR2 FQGNSA. The CDR3 nucleotides are TGTGCCAGCAGCTTAGAGGGCCACACAGATACGCAGTATTTT. This encodes CASSLEGHTDTQYF.

This clonotype has a handful of counts. V gene TRBV27 combines with J gene TRBJ1-5, with D possibly TRBD1 on 6 matching bases. Germline lookup yields CDR1 MNHEY and CDR2 SMNVEV (reference sequence). This CDR3 comprises 16 residues. The V and J ends lost 0 bases and 7 bases respectively, with 16 bases between them. CDR3 sequence (DNA): TGTGCCAGCAGTTTATCGGGGGGGGCCCCAGGGCAGCCCCAGCATTTT. It specifies CASSLSGGAPGQPQHF.